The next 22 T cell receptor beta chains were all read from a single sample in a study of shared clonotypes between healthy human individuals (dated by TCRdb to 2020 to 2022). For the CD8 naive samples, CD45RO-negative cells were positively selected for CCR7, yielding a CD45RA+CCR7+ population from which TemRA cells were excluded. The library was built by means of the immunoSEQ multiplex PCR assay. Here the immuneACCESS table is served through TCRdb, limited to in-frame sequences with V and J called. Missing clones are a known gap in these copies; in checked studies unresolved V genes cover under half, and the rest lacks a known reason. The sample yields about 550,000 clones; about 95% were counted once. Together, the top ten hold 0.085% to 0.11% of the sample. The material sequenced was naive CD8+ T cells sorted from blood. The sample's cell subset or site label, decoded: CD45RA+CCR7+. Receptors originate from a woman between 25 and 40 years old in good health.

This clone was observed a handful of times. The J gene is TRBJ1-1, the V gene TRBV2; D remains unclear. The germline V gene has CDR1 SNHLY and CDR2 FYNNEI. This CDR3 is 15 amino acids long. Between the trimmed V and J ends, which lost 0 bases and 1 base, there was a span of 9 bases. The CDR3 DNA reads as TGTGCCAGCAGTGAAGCCAGGAGAGGGAACACTGAAGCTTTCTTT. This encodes CASSEARRGNTEAFF.

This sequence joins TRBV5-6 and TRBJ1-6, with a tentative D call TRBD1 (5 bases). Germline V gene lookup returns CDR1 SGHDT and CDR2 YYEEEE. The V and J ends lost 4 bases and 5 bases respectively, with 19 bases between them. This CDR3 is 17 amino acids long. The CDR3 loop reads CASSLGARVSDNSPLHF. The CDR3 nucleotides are TGTGCCAGCAGCCTCGGGGCTAGGGTATCGGATAATTCACCCCTCCACTTT.

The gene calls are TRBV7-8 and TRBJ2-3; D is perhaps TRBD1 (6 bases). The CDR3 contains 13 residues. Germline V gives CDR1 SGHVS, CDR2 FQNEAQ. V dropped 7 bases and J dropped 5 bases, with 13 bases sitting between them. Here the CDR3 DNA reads TGTGCCAGCACCACAGGGTTCATAGATACGCAGTATTTT. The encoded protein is CASTTGFIDTQYF.

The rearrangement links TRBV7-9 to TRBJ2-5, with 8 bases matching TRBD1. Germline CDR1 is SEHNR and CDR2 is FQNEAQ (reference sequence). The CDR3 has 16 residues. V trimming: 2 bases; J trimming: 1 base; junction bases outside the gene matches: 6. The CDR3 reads CASSLPQGAPQETQYF. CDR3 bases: TGTGCCAGCAGCTTACCCCAGGGGGCTCCCCAAGAGACCCAGTACTTC.

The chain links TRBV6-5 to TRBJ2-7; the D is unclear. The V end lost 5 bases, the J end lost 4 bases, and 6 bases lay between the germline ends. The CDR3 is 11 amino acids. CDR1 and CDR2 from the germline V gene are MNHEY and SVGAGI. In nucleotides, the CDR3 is TGTGCCAGCAGTCCTTTATACGAGCAGTACTTC. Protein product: CASSPLYEQYF.

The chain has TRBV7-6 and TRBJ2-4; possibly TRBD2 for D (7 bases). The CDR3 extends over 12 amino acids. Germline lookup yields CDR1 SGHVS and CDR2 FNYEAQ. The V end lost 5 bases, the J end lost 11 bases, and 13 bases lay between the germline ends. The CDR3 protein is CASSEGEGLQYF. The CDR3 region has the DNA TGTGCCAGCAGCGAGGGGGAGGGCCTTCAGTACTTC.

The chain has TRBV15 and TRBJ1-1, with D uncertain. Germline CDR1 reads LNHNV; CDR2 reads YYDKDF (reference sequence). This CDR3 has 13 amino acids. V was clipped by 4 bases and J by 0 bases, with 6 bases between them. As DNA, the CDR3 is TGTGCCACCAGCAAAGACATGAACACTGAAGCTTTCTTT. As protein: CATSKDMNTEAFF. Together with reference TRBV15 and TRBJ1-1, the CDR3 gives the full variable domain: DAMVIQNPRYQVTQFGKPVTLSCSQTLNHNVMYWYQQKSSQAPKLLFHYYDKDFNNEADTPDNFQSRRPNTSFCFLDIRSPGLGDTAMYLCATSKDMNTEAFFGQGTRLTVV.

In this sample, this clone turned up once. The CDR3 DNA follows: TGTGCCAGCAGTTATTCGTGGAGGGAGACCCAGTACTTC. Encoded protein: CASSYSWRETQYF. The chain has TRBV6-5 and TRBJ2-5, with D maybe TRBD2 (5 bases). CDR1 and CDR2 (germline): MNHEY, SVGAGI. Trimming stripped 3 bases from V and 5 bases from J, with 10 bases between. This CDR3 region has 13 residues.

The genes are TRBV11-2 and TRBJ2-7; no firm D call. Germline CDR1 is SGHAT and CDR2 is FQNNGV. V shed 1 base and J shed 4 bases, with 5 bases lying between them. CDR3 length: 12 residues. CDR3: CASSLVFYEQYF. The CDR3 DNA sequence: TGTGCCAGCAGCTTAGTCTTTTACGAGCAGTACTTC.

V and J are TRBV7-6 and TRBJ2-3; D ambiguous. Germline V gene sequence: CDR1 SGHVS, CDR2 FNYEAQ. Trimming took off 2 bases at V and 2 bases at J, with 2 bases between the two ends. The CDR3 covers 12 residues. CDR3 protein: CASSLFTDTQYF. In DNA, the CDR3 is TGTGCCAGCAGCTTATTCACAGATACGCAGTATTTT.

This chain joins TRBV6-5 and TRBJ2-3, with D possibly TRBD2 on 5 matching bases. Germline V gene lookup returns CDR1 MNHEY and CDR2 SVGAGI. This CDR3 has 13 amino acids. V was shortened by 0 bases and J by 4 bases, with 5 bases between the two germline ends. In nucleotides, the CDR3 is TGTGCCAGCAGTTACTCGGGAGCAGATACGCAGTATTTT. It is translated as CASSYSGADTQYF.

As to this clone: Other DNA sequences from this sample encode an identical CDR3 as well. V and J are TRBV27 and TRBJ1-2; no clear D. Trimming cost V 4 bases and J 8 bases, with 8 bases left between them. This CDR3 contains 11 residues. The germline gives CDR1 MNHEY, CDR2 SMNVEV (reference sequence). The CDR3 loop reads CASSSGRGYTF. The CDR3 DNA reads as TGTGCCAGCAGTTCGGGCAGGGGCTACACCTTC.

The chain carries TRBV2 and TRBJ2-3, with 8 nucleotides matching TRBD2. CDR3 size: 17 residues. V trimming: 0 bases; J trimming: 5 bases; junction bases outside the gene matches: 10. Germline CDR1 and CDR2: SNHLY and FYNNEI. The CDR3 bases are TGTGCCAGCAGTGAAGCCGGACTAGCAGGAGAGGTAGATACGCAGTATTTT. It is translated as CASSEAGLAGEVDTQYF.

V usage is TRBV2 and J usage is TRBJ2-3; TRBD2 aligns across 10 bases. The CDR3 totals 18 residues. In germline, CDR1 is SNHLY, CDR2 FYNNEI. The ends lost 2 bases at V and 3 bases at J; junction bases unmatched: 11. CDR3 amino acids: CASSERRASGSRTDTQYF. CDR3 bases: TGTGCCAGCAGTGAAAGGAGGGCTAGCGGGAGCCGAACAGATACGCAGTATTTT.

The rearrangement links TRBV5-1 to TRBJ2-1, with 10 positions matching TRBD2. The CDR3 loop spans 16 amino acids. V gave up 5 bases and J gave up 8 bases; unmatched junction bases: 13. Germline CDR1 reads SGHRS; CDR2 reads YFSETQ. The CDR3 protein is CASRSLSGRAGDEQFF. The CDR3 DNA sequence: TGCGCCAGCAGATCCCTAAGCGGGAGGGCCGGGGATGAGCAGTTCTTC.

The CDR3 nucleotides read TGTGCCAGCAGCCTCCACGGTGGACTCACGAGCTCTGGAAACACCATATATTTT. Translation gives CASSLHGGLTSSGNTIYF. J is TRBJ1-3 and V is TRBV9, with D uncertain. Trimming removed 4 bases from V and 0 bases from J, with 20 bases in between. Germline assignment: CDR1 SGDLS and CDR2 YYNGEE. The CDR3 consists of 18 residues.

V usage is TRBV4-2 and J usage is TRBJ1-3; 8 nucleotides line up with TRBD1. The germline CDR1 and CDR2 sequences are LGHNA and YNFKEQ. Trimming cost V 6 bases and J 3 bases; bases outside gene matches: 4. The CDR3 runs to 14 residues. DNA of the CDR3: TGTGCCAGCAGGGAGACAGGGGTTGGAAACACCATATATTTT. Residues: CASRETGVGNTIYF.

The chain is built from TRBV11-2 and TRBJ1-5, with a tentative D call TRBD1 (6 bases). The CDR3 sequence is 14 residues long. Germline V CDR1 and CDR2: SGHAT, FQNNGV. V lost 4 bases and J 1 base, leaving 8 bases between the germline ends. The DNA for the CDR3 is TGTGCCAGCAGCTCCGGACAGAGCAATCAGCCCCAGCATTTT. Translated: CASSSGQSNQPQHF.

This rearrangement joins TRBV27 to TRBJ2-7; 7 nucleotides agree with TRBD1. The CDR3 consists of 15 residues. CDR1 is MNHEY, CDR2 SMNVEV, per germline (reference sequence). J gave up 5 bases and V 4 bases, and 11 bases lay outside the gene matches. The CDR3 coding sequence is TGTGCCAGCAGTTCCAACCCCAGGGGGTTCAACGAGCAGTACTTC. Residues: CASSSNPRGFNEQYF.

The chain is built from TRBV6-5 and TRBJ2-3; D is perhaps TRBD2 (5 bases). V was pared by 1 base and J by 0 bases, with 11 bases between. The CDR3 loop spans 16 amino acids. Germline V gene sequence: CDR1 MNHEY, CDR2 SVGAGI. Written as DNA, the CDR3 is TGTGCCAGCAGTTACTACCGGAGGACTAGCACAGATACGCAGTATTTT. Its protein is CASSYYRRTSTDTQYF.

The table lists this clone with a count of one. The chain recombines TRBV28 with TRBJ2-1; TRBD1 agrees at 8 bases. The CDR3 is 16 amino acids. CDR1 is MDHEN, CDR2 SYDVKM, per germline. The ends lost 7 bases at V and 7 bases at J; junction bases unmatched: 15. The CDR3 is CASTSVGTGDRNEQFF. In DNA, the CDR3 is TGTGCCAGCACCTCAGTGGGGACAGGAGACAGGAATGAGCAGTTCTTC.

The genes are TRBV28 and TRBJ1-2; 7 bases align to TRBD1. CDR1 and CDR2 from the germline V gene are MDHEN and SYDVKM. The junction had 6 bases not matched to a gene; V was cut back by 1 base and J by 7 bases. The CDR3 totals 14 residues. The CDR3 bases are TGTGCCAGCAGTTTATTCAGGGGGTTTGTTGGCTACACCTTC. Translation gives CASSLFRGFVGYTF.